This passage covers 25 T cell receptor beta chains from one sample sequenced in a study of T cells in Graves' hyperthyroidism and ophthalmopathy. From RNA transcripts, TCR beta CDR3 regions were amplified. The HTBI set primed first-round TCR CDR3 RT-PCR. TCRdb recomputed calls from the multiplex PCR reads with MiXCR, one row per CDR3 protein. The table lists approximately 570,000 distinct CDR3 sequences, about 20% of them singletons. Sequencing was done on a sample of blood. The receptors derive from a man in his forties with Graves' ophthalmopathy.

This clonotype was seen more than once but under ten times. The chain's CDR3 is CASSYHSGRAHNEQFF. In DNA form, the CDR3 reads TGTGCCAGCAGTTACCATAGCGGGAGGGCCCACAATGAGCAGTTCTTC. The V gene is TRBV28, the J gene TRBJ2-1, with 11 bases lining up with TRBD2. The CDR3 consists of 16 residues. Germline assignment: CDR1 MDHEN and CDR2 SYDVKM. After removal of 4 bases from V and 5 bases from J, the junction contained 7 bases not matched to a gene.

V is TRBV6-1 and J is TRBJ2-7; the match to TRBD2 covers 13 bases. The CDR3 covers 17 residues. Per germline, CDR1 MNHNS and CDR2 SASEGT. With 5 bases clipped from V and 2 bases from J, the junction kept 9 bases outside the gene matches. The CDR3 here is CASSFGTSGEGPYEQYF. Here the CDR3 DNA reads TGTGCCAGCAGTTTCGGGACTAGCGGGGAGGGGCCCTACGAGCAGTACTTC.

CDR3 residues: CASSYSNPVADGYTF. CDR3 DNA: TGTGCCAGCAGTTACTCGAATCCGGTGGCGGATGGCTACACCTTC. This chain connects TRBV6-5 to TRBJ1-2, with D unresolved. Between the trimmed V and J ends, which lost 0 bases and 6 bases, there was a span of 14 bases. In germline, CDR1 is MNHEY, CDR2 SVGAGI. CDR3 length equals 15 residues.

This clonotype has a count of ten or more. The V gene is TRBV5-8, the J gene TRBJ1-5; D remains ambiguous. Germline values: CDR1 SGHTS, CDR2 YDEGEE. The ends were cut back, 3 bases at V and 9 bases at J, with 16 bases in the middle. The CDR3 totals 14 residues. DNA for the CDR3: TGTGCCAGCAGCTACGGAGGAGGACTAGGGCCCCAGCATTTT. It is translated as CASSYGGGLGPQHF. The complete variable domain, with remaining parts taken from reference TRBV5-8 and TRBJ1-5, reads EAGVTQSPTHLIKTRGQQATLRCSPISGHTSVYWYQQALGLGLQFLLWYDEGEERNRGNFPPRFSGRQFPNYSSELNVNALELEDSALYLCASSYGGGLGPQHFGDGTRLSIL.

The chain's CDR3 is CASSLLSGRLDTQYF. The DNA for the CDR3 is TGTGCCAGCAGTTTACTTAGCGGGAGATTAGATACGCAGTATTTT. The chain links TRBV12-3 or TRBV12-4 to TRBJ2-3; 9 bases agree with TRBD2. V was clipped by 2 bases and J by 5 bases; unmatched bases: 5. The CDR3 length is 15 residues.

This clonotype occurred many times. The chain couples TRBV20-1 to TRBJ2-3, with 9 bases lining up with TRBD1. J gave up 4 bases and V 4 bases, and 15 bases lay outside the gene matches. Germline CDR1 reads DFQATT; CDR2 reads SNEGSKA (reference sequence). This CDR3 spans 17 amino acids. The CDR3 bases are TGCAGTGCTACCTTATTCGCGCGGACAGGGGTACCAGATACGCAGTATTTT. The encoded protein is CSATLFARTGVPDTQYF.

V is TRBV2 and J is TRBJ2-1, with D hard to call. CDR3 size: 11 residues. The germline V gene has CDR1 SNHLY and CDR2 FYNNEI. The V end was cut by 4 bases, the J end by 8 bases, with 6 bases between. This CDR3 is CASSVIDEQFF. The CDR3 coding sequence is TGTGCCAGCAGTGTCATTGATGAGCAGTTCTTC.

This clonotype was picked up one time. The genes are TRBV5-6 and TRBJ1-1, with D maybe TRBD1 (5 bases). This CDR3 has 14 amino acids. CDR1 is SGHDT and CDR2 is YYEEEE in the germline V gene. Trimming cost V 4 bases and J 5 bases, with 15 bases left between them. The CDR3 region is CASSRDPTGTEAFF. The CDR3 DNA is TGTGCCAGCAGCCGGGACCCCACGGGAACTGAAGCTTTCTTT.

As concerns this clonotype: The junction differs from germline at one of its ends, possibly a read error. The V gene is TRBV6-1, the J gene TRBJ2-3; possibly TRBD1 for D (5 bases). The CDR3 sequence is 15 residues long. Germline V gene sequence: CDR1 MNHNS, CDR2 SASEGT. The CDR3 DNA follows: TGTACCAGCACCGGACACTTGTTTAGCACAGATACGCAGTATTTT. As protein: CTSTGHLFSTDTQYF.

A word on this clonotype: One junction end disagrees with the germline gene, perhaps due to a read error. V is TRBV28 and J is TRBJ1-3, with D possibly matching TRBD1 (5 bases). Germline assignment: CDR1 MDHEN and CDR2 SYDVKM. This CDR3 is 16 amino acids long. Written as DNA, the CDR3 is TGTGTCAGCACCCCCACCACAGGCATCTCTGGAAACACCATATATTTT. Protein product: CVSTPTTGISGNTIYF.

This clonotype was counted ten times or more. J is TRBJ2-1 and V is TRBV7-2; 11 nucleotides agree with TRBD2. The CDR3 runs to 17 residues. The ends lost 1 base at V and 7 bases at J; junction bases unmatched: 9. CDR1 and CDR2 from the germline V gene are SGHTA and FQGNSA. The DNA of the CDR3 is TGTGCCAGCAGCTTAGTCATACTAGCGGGAGTAGTAAATGAGCAGTTCTTC. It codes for CASSLVILAGVVNEQFF.

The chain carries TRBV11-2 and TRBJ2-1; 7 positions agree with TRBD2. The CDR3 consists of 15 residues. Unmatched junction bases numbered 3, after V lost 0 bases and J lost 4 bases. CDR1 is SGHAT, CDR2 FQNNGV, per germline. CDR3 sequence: CASSLDGRIYNEQFF. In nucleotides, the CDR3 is TGTGCCAGCAGCTTAGACGGGAGGATTTACAATGAGCAGTTCTTC.

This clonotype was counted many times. CDR3 region: CASTWDRANSPLHF. The CDR3 DNA reads as TGTGCCAGCACCTGGGACAGGGCAAATTCACCCCTCCACTTT. The genes are TRBV12-3 or TRBV12-4 and TRBJ1-6, with 9 nucleotides matching TRBD1. The CDR3 covers 14 residues. J gave up 7 bases and V 7 bases, and 5 bases lay outside the gene matches.

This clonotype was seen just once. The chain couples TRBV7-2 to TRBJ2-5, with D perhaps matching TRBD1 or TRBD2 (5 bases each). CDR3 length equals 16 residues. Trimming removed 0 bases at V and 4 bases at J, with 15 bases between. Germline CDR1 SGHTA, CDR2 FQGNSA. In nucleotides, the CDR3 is TGTGCCAGCAGCTTAGCTTGGGGCGGAGGTGGAGAGACCCAGTACTTC. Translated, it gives CASSLAWGGGGETQYF.

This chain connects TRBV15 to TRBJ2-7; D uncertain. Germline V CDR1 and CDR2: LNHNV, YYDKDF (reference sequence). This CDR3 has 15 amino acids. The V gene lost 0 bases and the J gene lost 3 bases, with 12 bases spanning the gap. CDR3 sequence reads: CATSRELRTLYEQYF. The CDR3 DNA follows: TGTGCCACCAGCAGAGAGCTGAGGACCCTCTACGAGCAGTACTTC.

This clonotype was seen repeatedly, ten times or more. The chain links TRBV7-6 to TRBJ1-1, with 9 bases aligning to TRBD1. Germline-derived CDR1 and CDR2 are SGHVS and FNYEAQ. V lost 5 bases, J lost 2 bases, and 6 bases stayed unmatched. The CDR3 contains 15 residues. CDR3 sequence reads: CASSPWGQGNTEAFF. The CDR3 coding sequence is TGTGCCAGCAGCCCATGGGGACAGGGAAACACTGAAGCTTTCTTT.

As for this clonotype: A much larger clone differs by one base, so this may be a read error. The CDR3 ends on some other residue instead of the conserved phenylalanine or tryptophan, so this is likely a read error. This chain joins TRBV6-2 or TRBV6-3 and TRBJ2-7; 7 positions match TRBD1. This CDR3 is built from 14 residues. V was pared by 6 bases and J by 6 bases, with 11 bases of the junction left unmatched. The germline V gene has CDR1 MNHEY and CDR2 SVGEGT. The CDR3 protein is CASSTGDGYSEQYL. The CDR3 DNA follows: TGTGCCAGCAGCACAGGGGACGGATATAGCGAGCAGTACCTC.

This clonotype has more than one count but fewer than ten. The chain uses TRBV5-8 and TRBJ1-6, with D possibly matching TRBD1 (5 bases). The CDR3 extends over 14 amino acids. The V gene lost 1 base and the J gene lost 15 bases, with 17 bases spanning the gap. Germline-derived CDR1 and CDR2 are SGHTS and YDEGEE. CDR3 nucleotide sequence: TGTGCCAGCAGCTTGCCAGCAGCCGGGACGATCCTCCACTTT. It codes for CASSLPAAGTILHF.

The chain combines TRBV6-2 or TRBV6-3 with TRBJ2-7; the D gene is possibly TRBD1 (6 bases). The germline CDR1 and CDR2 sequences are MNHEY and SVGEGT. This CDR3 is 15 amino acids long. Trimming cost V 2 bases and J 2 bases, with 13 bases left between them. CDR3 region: CASSYGAGVAYEQYF. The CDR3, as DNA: TGTGCCAGCAGTTACGGGGCAGGGGTAGCCTACGAGCAGTACTTC.

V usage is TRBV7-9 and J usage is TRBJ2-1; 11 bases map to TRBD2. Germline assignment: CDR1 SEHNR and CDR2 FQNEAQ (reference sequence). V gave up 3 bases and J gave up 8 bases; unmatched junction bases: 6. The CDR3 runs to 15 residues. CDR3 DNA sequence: TGTGCCAGCAGCTTTACTAGCGGGAGCCTGGATGAGCAGTTCTTC. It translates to CASSFTSGSLDEQFF.

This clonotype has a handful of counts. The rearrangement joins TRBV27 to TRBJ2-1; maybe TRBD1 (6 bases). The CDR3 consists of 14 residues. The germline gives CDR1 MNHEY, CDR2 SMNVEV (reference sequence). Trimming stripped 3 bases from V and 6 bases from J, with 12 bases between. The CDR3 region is CASSFGGARNEQFF. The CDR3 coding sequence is TGTGCCAGCAGTTTTGGGGGCGCCCGCAATGAGCAGTTCTTC.

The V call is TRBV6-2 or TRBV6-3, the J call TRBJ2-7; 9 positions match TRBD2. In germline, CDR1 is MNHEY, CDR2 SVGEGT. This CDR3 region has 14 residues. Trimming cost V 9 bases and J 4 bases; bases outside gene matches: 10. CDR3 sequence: CASWGSGGVYEQYF. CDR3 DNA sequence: TGTGCCAGTTGGGGTAGCGGGGGCGTGTACGAGCAGTACTTC.

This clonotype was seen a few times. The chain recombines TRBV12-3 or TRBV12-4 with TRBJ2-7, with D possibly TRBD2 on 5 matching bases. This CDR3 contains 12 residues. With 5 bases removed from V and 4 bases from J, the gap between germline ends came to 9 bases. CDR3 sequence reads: CASSPLEYEQYF. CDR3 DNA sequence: TGTGCCAGCAGTCCACTAGAATACGAGCAGTACTTC.

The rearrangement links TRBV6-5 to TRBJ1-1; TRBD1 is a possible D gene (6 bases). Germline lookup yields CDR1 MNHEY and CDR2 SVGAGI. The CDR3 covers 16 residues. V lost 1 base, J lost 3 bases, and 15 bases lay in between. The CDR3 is CASSYWGGFGDTEAFF. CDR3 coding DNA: TGTGCCAGCAGTTACTGGGGGGGCTTTGGGGACACTGAAGCTTTCTTT.

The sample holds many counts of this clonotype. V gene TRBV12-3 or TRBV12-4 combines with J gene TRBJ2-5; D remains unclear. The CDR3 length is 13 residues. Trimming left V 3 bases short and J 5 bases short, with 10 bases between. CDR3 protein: CASSLWSAETQYF. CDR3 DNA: TGTGCCAGCAGTTTGTGGTCTGCCGAGACCCAGTACTTC.